The next 4 T cell receptor beta chains were all read from a single sample in a study of blood T cell repertoires in COVID-19. Assay used: immunoSEQ multiplex PCR; TCRdb lists only in-frame clones, some missing. Altogether 75,000 to 100,000 clones are present, almost 85% being singletons, with the ten largest covering 20% to 25%. Input material: peripheral blood. Every receptor here comes from a human donor in a cohort sampled during active COVID-19.

The rearrangement uses TRBV7-9 and TRBJ1-4; D is undetermined. Trimming took 5 bases from V and 5 from J, leaving 18 bases between them. Germline V lookup: CDR1 SEHNR, CDR2 FQNEAQ (reference sequence). The CDR3 is made up of 16 amino acids. The CDR3 sequence is CASSPQIGGLNEKLFF. The CDR3 DNA sequence: TGTGCCAGCAGCCCCCAAATCGGAGGGCTAAATGAAAAACTGTTTTTT.

The chain uses TRBV3-1 (or the pseudogene TRBV3-2) and TRBJ1-1; unclear D gene. V dropped 5 bases and J dropped 1 base, with 11 bases sitting between them. The CDR3 consists of 14 residues. Germline V lookup: CDR1 LGHDT, CDR2 YNNKEL (reference sequence). The chain's CDR3 is CASSSLAGNTEAFF. The CDR3 DNA reads TGTGCCAGCAGCTCACTCGCAGGGAACACTGAAGCTTTCTTT.

The chain couples TRBV3-1 (or the pseudogene TRBV3-2) to TRBJ2-7, with a possible D match to TRBD1 (5 bases). V was pared by 0 bases and J by 4 bases, with 16 bases between. The CDR3 runs 16 residues. Per the germline V gene, CDR1 is LGHDT and CDR2 is YNNKEL (reference sequence). CDR3 sequence: CASSQDGFRQTYEQYF. The CDR3, as DNA: TGTGCCAGCAGCCAAGACGGTTTTAGACAGACTTACGAGCAGTACTTC.

V is TRBV27 and J is TRBJ1-6; 8 nucleotides agree with TRBD1. V lost 6 bases and J lost 10; bases outside the gene matches: 11. The CDR3 is 15 amino acids. Germline V lookup: CDR1 MNHEY, CDR2 SMNVEV (reference sequence). The CDR3: CASSRTGHSGSPLHF. In nucleotides, the CDR3 is TGTGCCAGCAGCCGGACAGGGCATAGTGGGTCACCCCTCCACTTT.